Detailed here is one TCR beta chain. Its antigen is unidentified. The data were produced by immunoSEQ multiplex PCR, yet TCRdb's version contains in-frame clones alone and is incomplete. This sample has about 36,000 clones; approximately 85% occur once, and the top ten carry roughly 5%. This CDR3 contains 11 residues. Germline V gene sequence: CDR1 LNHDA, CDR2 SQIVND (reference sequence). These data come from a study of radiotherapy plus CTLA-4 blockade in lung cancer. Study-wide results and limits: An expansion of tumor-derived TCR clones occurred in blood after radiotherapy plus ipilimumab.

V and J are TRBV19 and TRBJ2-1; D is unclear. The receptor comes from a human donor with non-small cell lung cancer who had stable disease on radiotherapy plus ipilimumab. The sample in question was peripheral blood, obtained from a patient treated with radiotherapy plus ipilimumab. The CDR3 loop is CAAAAYNEQFF. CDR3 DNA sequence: TGTGCGGCGGCCGCCTACAATGAGCAGTTCTTC.